Given below is one T cell receptor beta chain in context. The antigen is not known. V lost 3 bases to trimming and J lost 3 bases, with 12 bases between them. The CDR3 spans 14 residues. Germline CDR1 reads MDHEN; CDR2 reads SYDVKM. The data originate from a study of cytomegalovirus exposure and HLA in healthy donors. Overall study findings and caveats: As confirmed in vitro, a few CMV-associated chains were specific for CMV antigens. Reports showed the classifier diagnosing cytomegalovirus status with high specificity and sensitivity. Earlier analysis yielded a pattern in which most TCR beta V segments were productive about 87% or about 30% of the time.

Both 60 Vbeta primers and 13 Jbeta primers went into the PCR. Data came from immunoSEQ multiplex PCR; TCRdb stores just in-frame clones and leaves some out. The sample consists of some 130,000 clones, 60% to 80% of them appearing once. The TCR was taken from a man younger than 45 in good health and CMV-seronegative. V usage is TRBV28 and J usage is TRBJ2-7; tentative D call: TRBD2 (6 bases). The sample comprised PBMCs. CDR3 amino acids: CASSLSSGYYEQYF. The CDR3 DNA is TGTGCCAGCAGTTTGAGTAGCGGATACTACGAGCAGTACTTC.